These 22 T cell receptor beta chains share one sample of origin, sequenced in a study of cytomegalovirus exposure and HLA in healthy donors. Sequencing was performed with immunoSEQ multiplex PCR; in TCRdb, only in-frame clones are kept and a portion is missing. The sample lists about 160,000 clones; approximately 96% were seen once. The sample taken for sequencing was PBMCs. The origin of the receptors is a woman aged 18-29 years in good health and CMV-seronegative.

This clone appeared once. The chain is built from TRBV19 and TRBJ1-5; D is uncertain. Germline CDR1 and CDR2: LNHDA and SQIVND (reference sequence). This CDR3 region has 15 residues. V lost 3 bases and J lost 3, with 12 bases in between. CDR3 DNA sequence: TGTGCCAGTAGTATGGAGACCCACCCCAATCAGCCCCAGCATTTT. Translated, it gives CASSMETHPNQPQHF.

The chain employs TRBV30 and TRBJ2-3; a possible D gene is TRBD2 (5 bases). The CDR3 runs to 13 residues. In germline, CDR1 is GTSNPN, CDR2 SVGIG (reference sequence). Deletions cut 3 bases from V and 6 bases from J, with 13 bases between. DNA for the CDR3: TGTGCCTGGAGCTACCACGGGGTGGATACGCAGTATTTT. Its translation is CAWSYHGVDTQYF.

The gene calls are TRBV7-8 and TRBJ2-5, with TRBD2 as a possible D gene (6 bases). This CDR3 has 16 residues. The germline V gene encodes CDR1 SGHVS and CDR2 FQNEAQ. With 4 bases removed from V and 1 base from J, the gap between germline ends came to 16 bases. In DNA form, the CDR3 reads TGTGCCAGCAGCTGGGCCCCGGGACTCGTCCAAGAGACCCAGTACTTC. Its protein product is CASSWAPGLVQETQYF.

This clone was found once. This chain links TRBV4-3 with TRBJ1-1, with a tentative D call TRBD1 (5 bases). The CDR3 runs to 14 residues. V shed 0 bases and J shed 3 bases, with 8 bases lying between them. From germline, CDR1 is LGHNA and CDR2 YSLEER. The CDR3 loop is CASSQEWGDTEAFF. The CDR3 region has the DNA TGCGCCAGCAGCCAAGAGTGGGGGGACACTGAAGCTTTCTTT.

The chain uses TRBV4-3 and TRBJ2-1; 8 bases align to TRBD2. This CDR3 is 16 amino acids long. V lost 5 bases and J lost 3; bases outside the gene matches: 9. Germline CDR1 and CDR2: LGHNA and YSLEER. This CDR3 reads CASSEAAGDFYNEQFF. For the CDR3, the DNA is TGCGCCAGCAGCGAAGCAGCGGGGGACTTCTACAATGAGCAGTTCTTC.

This rearrangement joins TRBV6-6 to TRBJ2-7, with 9 bases fitting TRBD1. The trim removed 5 bases at V and 4 bases at J, leaving 9 bases unmatched. The CDR3 is 15 residues long. CDR1 is MNHNY and CDR2 is SVGAGI in the germline V gene (reference sequence). CDR3 in amino acids: CASSLSDRGLYEQYF. The CDR3 nucleotides read TGTGCCAGCAGTCTCTCGGACAGGGGTTTATACGAGCAGTACTTC.

CDR3 bases: TGCGCCAGCAGCCAAGATCTCCTAGCGGGGGGGCAGGGAGAGACCCAGTACTTC. Translated, it gives CASSQDLLAGGQGETQYF. The rearrangement uses TRBV4-1 and TRBJ2-5, with 12 bases fitting TRBD2. Germline CDR1 MGHRA, CDR2 YSYEKL. V was pared by 0 bases and J by 4 bases, with 9 bases of the junction left unmatched. This CDR3 is built from 18 residues.

The chain links TRBV6-5 to TRBJ1-6, with TRBD1 matching over 9 bases. Losses at the gene ends were 6 bases for V and 7 bases for J; bases not matched to a gene: 1. Germline V gene lookup returns CDR1 MNHEY and CDR2 SVGAGI. This CDR3 region has 13 residues. The CDR3 DNA sequence: TGTGCCAGCAGAGGACAGGGGAATTCACCCCTCCACTTT. This sequence encodes CASRGQGNSPLHF.

The chain recombines TRBV19 with TRBJ1-2; D is unclear. Germline V lookup: CDR1 LNHDA, CDR2 SQIVND (reference sequence). Trimming removed 3 bases from V and 3 bases from J, with 11 bases in between. The CDR3 length is 14 residues. The CDR3 nucleotides read TGTGCCAGTAGTATCCTAGGCGGGTACTATGGCTACACCTTC. Amino acid sequence: CASSILGGYYGYTF.

V gene TRBV28 combines with J gene TRBJ1-1; D possibly corresponds to TRBD1 (6 bases). Per germline, CDR1 MDHEN and CDR2 SYDVKM. The CDR3 covers 12 residues. Trimming stripped 6 bases from V and 3 bases from J, with 8 bases between. CDR3 sequence (DNA): TGTGCCAGCAGGCAGGGGTACACTGAAGCTTTCTTT. This translates into CASRQGYTEAFF.

V gene TRBV7-9 combines with J gene TRBJ1-2; D unclear. This CDR3 is built from 13 residues. Germline CDR1 SEHNR, CDR2 FQNEAQ (reference sequence). Trimming cost V 7 bases and J 0 bases, with 9 bases left between them. CDR3 bases: TGTGCCAGCACCGAGGCAGCTAACTATGGCTACACCTTC. Translated, it gives CASTEAANYGYTF.

The chain carries TRBV9 and TRBJ1-2, with 7 nucleotides matching TRBD1. Germline CDR1 is SGDLS and CDR2 is YYNGEE. Unmatched junction bases numbered 6, after V lost 0 bases and J lost 4 bases. This CDR3 contains 15 residues. The CDR3 DNA sequence: TGTGCCAGCAGCGTAGTCGAGGGGGCCGCCTATGGCTACACCTTC. This translates into CASSVVEGAAYGYTF.

This rearrangement joins TRBV6-5 to TRBJ2-7, with 8 positions matching TRBD1. Per germline, CDR1 MNHEY and CDR2 SVGAGI. V shed 4 bases, J shed 4 bases, and the junction held 9 bases outside the gene matches. There are 15 residues in the CDR3. The DNA of the CDR3 is TGTGCCAGCAGTTCCAACCAGGGGGCTCCTTACGAGCAGTACTTC. It codes for CASSSNQGAPYEQYF.

The genes are TRBV9 and TRBJ2-2, with 7 bases fitting TRBD1. The CDR3 is 16 amino acids. In germline, CDR1 is SGDLS, CDR2 YYNGEE. Trimming removed 4 bases from V and 1 base from J; junction bases left unmatched: 7. The CDR3 here is CASSHPRTGNTGELFF. In nucleotides, the CDR3 is TGTGCCAGCAGCCACCCACGGACAGGGAACACCGGGGAGCTGTTTTTT. Full variable domain (missing parts from reference TRBV9 and TRBJ2-2): DSGVTQTPKHLITATGQRVTLRCSPRSGDLSVYWYQQSLDQGLQFLIQYYNGEERAKGNILERFSAQQFPDLHSELNLSSLELGDSALYFCASSHPRTGNTGELFFGEGSRLTVL.

This sequence joins TRBV4-1 and TRBJ1-4; 9 bases align to TRBD1. This CDR3 comprises 13 residues. Germline V gives CDR1 MGHRA, CDR2 YSYEKL. The trim removed 7 bases at V and 8 bases at J, leaving 5 bases unmatched. Here the CDR3 reads CASNRGLGEKLFF. The CDR3 DNA follows: TGCGCCAGCAACAGGGGGCTCGGAGAAAAACTGTTTTTT.

The J gene is TRBJ1-1, the V gene TRBV19; TRBD1 matches 8 bases. Trimming cost V 5 bases and J 2 bases; bases outside gene matches: 4. The CDR3 has 14 residues. Germline CDR1 is LNHDA and CDR2 is SQIVND (reference sequence). The CDR3 nucleotides read TGTGCCAGTAGTTTCGGGACAGGCAACACTGAAGCTTTCTTT. Translated: CASSFGTGNTEAFF.

The rearrangement uses TRBV4-1 and TRBJ1-1; the D gene is possibly TRBD1 (6 bases). From germline, CDR1 is MGHRA and CDR2 YSYEKL. The CDR3 is 14 residues long. Trimming left V 3 bases short and J 6 bases short, with 14 bases between. CDR3 nucleotide sequence: TGCGCCAGCAGCCAGAACAGGGTCATGGCTGAAGCTTTCTTT. It specifies CASSQNRVMAEAFF.

This clone was observed once. The V gene is TRBV27, the J gene TRBJ2-4, with 14 bases identical to TRBD2. Trimming removed 5 bases from V and 9 bases from J; junction bases left unmatched: 12. Germline V lookup: CDR1 MNHEY, CDR2 SMNVEV (reference sequence). CDR3 size: 17 residues. CDR3 sequence reads: CASSLRTSGGSGGIQYF. In DNA, the CDR3 is TGTGCCAGCAGTCTCCGGACTAGCGGGGGGTCCGGGGGCATTCAGTACTTC.

The chain links TRBV6-1 to TRBJ1-2; 12 bases match TRBD1. The CDR3 is made up of 16 amino acids. Per germline, CDR1 MNHNS and CDR2 SASEGT. V dropped 1 base and J dropped 5; count of bases not matched to a gene: 5. CDR3 residues: CASSEVGGQGAYGYTF. The CDR3 DNA follows: TGTGCCAGCAGTGAAGTAGGGGGACAGGGGGCGTATGGCTACACCTTC.

The table lists this clone with a count of one. The rearrangement links TRBV27 to TRBJ2-5, with a weak D call TRBD2 (6 bases). This CDR3 has 14 residues. Germline V CDR1 and CDR2: MNHEY, SMNVEV (reference sequence). Trimming pared 5 bases from V and 2 bases from J, leaving 12 bases between. CDR3 region: CASSRSGEQETQYF. CDR3 DNA: TGTGCCAGCAGTAGATCGGGGGAACAAGAGACCCAGTACTTC.

CDR3 nucleotide sequence: TGTGCCAGCAGCTTCGGGGGGCTTACCTACGAGCAGTACTTC. This encodes CASSFGGLTYEQYF. The chain uses TRBV5-4 and TRBJ2-7; D possibly corresponds to TRBD2 (7 bases). Germline CDR1 reads SGHNT; CDR2 reads YYREEE (reference sequence). Trimming shortened V by 2 bases and J by 2 bases, and 11 bases separated the two germline ends. The CDR3 has 14 residues.

The CDR3, as DNA: TGTGCCAGCAGCGTAGGCCCTAGCGGGGGAGAGACCCAGTACTTC. It translates to CASSVGPSGGETQYF. The V gene is TRBV9, the J gene TRBJ2-5; TRBD2 matches at 10 bases. The V gene end was trimmed by 0 bases and the J gene end by 4 bases; junction bases not matched to a gene: 3. This CDR3 comprises 15 residues. The V gene's germline CDR1 is SGDLS and CDR2 YYNGEE. The complete variable domain, with remaining parts taken from reference TRBV9 and TRBJ2-5, reads DSGVTQTPKHLITATGQRVTLRCSPRSGDLSVYWYQQSLDQGLQFLIQYYNGEERAKGNILERFSAQQFPDLHSELNLSSLELGDSALYFCASSVGPSGGETQYFGPGTRLLVL.